Presented here are 24 T cell receptor beta chains from one specimen sequenced in a study of blood T cell repertoires in COVID-19. Assay used: immunoSEQ multiplex PCR; TCRdb lists only in-frame clones, some missing. Among 250,000 to 400,000 clones listed, about 87% were seen once. The sequenced material came from PBMCs or T cells enriched from blood (not recorded which). All receptors derive from a woman in her 30s who had recovered from COVID-19.

The genes are TRBV28 and TRBJ1-1; TRBD1 is a possible D gene (6 bases). CDR1 is MDHEN and CDR2 is SYDVKM in the germline V gene. The CDR3 loop spans 14 amino acids. Between the trimmed V and J ends, which lost 3 bases and 3 bases, there was a span of 11 bases. CDR3 nucleotide sequence: TGTGCCAGCAGTTTGAGGGGGTTATACACTGAAGCTTTCTTT. It yields the protein CASSLRGLYTEAFF.

V gene TRBV6-5 combines with J gene TRBJ1-1; D gene unclear. The CDR3 runs to 15 residues. CDR1 and CDR2 (germline): MNHEY, SVGAGI. V gave up 0 bases and J gave up 2 bases, with 10 bases separating them. DNA for the CDR3: TGTGCCAGCAGTTACTCCATTACAGCTAACACTGAAGCTTTCTTT. Protein sequence: CASSYSITANTEAFF.

The chain is built from TRBV7-8 and TRBJ2-6, with D hard to call. V lost 3 bases to trimming and J lost 0 bases, with 9 bases between them. Germline CDR1 SGHVS, CDR2 FQNEAQ. The CDR3 covers 16 residues. The CDR3 is CASSFGPNSGANVLTF. In DNA form, the CDR3 reads TGTGCCAGCAGCTTCGGTCCTAACTCTGGGGCCAACGTCCTGACTTTC. Full variable domain (outside the CDR3, taken from reference TRBV7-8 and TRBJ2-6): GAGVSQSPRYKVAKRGQDVALRCDPISGHVSLFWYQQALGQGPEFLTYFQNEAQLDKSGLPSDRFFAERPEGSVSTLKIQRTQQEDSAVYLCASSFGPNSGANVLTFGAGSRLTVL.

The chain recombines TRBV2 with TRBJ2-5, with 8 bases identical to TRBD2. CDR3 length equals 13 residues. The V and J ends lost 4 bases and 5 bases, in that order; junction bases with no gene match: 3. Germline V CDR1 and CDR2: SNHLY, FYNNEI. Written as DNA, the CDR3 is TGTGCCAGCAGTGTTGGCGGGGGGGAGACCCAGTACTTC. The encoded protein is CASSVGGGETQYF.

This chain connects TRBV28 to TRBJ1-4, with 7 bases aligning to TRBD1. This CDR3 contains 14 residues. Looked up from germline, CDR1 is MDHEN and CDR2 is SYDVKM. V was clipped by 6 bases and J by 3 bases; unmatched bases: 4. CDR3 residues: CASSLQGANEKLFF. For the CDR3, the DNA is TGTGCCAGCAGCCTCCAGGGGGCTAATGAAAAACTGTTTTTT.

This rearrangement joins TRBV2 to TRBJ1-6; D perhaps matches TRBD1 (6 bases). V lost 8 bases and J 10 bases, leaving 18 bases between the germline ends. The CDR3 extends over 14 amino acids. Germline lookup yields CDR1 SNHLY and CDR2 FYNNEI. CDR3 DNA: TGTGCCAGCTGCTTGTACGGACAGAACTCACCCCTCCACTTT. Protein product: CASCLYGQNSPLHF.

The chain couples TRBV3-1 (or the pseudogene TRBV3-2) to TRBJ1-5; TRBD1 aligns across 7 bases. Germline CDR1 is LGHDT and CDR2 is YNNKEL (reference sequence). The CDR3 totals 15 residues. V shed 1 base and J 6 bases; nucleotides not matched to a gene: 6. For the CDR3, the DNA is TGTGCCAGCAGCCAAGGGACAGGTTCGGGTCAGCCCCAGCATTTT. Protein sequence: CASSQGTGSGQPQHF.

The chain is built from TRBV7-2 and TRBJ1-6, with D possibly TRBD1 on 6 matching bases. The CDR3 extends over 15 amino acids. With 1 base removed from V and 10 bases from J, the gap between germline ends came to 14 bases. CDR1 and CDR2 from the germline V gene are SGHTA and FQGNSA. CDR3 bases: TGTGCCAGCAGCTTAGGTCAGGGGTATCGGTCACCCCTCCACTTT. It yields the protein CASSLGQGYRSPLHF.

The genes are TRBV4-1 and TRBJ2-2, with 8 positions matching TRBD2. Germline V CDR1 and CDR2: MGHRA, YSYEKL. The CDR3 has 16 residues. The ends lost 1 base at V and 6 bases at J; junction bases unmatched: 7. The CDR3 DNA is TGCGCCAGCAGCCAAGCACGAGCGGGGGAGGCCGGGGAGCTGTTTTTT. This gives the protein CASSQARAGEAGELFF.

The genes are TRBV6-2 or TRBV6-3 and TRBJ1-1; maybe TRBD1 (6 bases). This CDR3 is 14 amino acids long. CDR1 is MNHEY and CDR2 is SVGEGT in the germline V gene. With 6 bases removed from V and 0 bases from J, the gap between germline ends came to 11 bases. The CDR3 sequence is CASSQDSMNTEAFF. The CDR3 bases are TGTGCCAGCAGCCAGGACAGTATGAACACTGAAGCTTTCTTT.

The V gene is TRBV5-6, the J gene TRBJ2-5; the D is unclear. The V gene's germline CDR1 is SGHDT and CDR2 YYEEEE. The CDR3 totals 13 residues. With 4 bases removed from V and 4 bases from J, the gap between germline ends came to 11 bases. The DNA of the CDR3 is TGTGCCAGCAGCCTCGAGGTTGCAGAGACCCAGTACTTC. Protein product: CASSLEVAETQYF. Full variable domain (remainder filled in from reference TRBV5-6 and TRBJ2-5): DAGVTQSPTHLIKTRGQQVTLRCSPKSGHDTVSWYQQALGQGPQFIFQYYEEEERQRGNFPDRFSGHQFPNYSSELNVNALLLGDSALYLCASSLEVAETQYFGPGTRLLVL.

The V gene is TRBV5-8, the J gene TRBJ2-3; 9 bases match TRBD2. Germline CDR1 SGHTS, CDR2 YDEGEE. CDR3 length: 15 amino acids. The trim removed 4 bases at V and 3 bases at J, leaving 6 bases unmatched. DNA of the CDR3: TGTGCCAGCAGCGTGGGGACTAGCAGAACAGATACGCAGTATTTT. Translation gives CASSVGTSRTDTQYF.

This clone has a single count. The DNA for the CDR3 is TGTGCCAGCAGTCCCCCGGGACACTTGAACACTGAAGCTTTCTTT. This gives the protein CASSPPGHLNTEAFF. The chain recombines TRBV27 with TRBJ1-1, with D possibly TRBD1 on 6 matching bases. This CDR3 has 15 residues. Germline V gene sequence: CDR1 MNHEY, CDR2 SMNVEV (reference sequence). Trimming left V 5 bases short and J 0 bases short, with 13 bases between.

The chain couples TRBV2 to TRBJ1-1; D is perhaps TRBD1 (6 bases). CDR1 SNHLY and CDR2 FYNNEI come from the germline V gene. The CDR3 is made up of 15 amino acids. The V end was cut by 2 bases, the J end by 4 bases, with 14 bases between. CDR3 in amino acids: CASSELRVGGTEAFF. For the CDR3, the DNA is TGTGCCAGCAGTGAACTGAGGGTAGGGGGCACTGAAGCTTTCTTT.

The V and J genes are TRBV15 and TRBJ2-3; D gene unclear. Per germline, CDR1 LNHNV and CDR2 YYDKDF (reference sequence). The CDR3 covers 14 residues. With 0 bases removed from V and 4 bases from J, the gap between germline ends came to 8 bases. The CDR3 spells CATSRDRSADTQYF. The CDR3, as DNA: TGTGCCACCAGCAGAGATCGATCGGCAGATACGCAGTATTTT. Variable domain in full (rest from reference TRBV15 and TRBJ2-3): DAMVIQNPRYQVTQFGKPVTLSCSQTLNHNVMYWYQQKSSQAPKLLFHYYDKDFNNEADTPDNFQSRRPNTSFCFLDIRSPGLGDTAMYLCATSRDRSADTQYFGPGTRLTVL.

This clone was detected once. The CDR3 sequence: CASSQDFVAGPFYNSPLHF. CDR3 sequence (DNA): TGTGCCAGCAGCCAAGATTTCGTCGCAGGGCCCTTTTATAATTCACCCCTCCACTTT. V is TRBV3-1 (or the pseudogene TRBV3-2) and J is TRBJ1-6; the D gene is possibly TRBD1 (5 bases). CDR3 length: 19 residues. Germline CDR1 and CDR2: LGHDT and YNNKEL (reference sequence). The V end was cut by 0 bases, the J end by 4 bases, with 19 bases between.

The rearrangement joins TRBV5-6 to TRBJ2-5, with TRBD1 matching over 10 bases. This CDR3 contains 16 residues. With V trimmed by 0 bases and J by 5 bases, 7 bases remained unmatched. Germline lookup yields CDR1 SGHDT and CDR2 YYEEEE. The CDR3 here is CASSLVGTGEVETQYF. The CDR3, as DNA: TGTGCCAGCAGCTTGGTGGGGACAGGGGAGGTGGAGACCCAGTACTTC.

Remarks on this clone: Other DNA sequences within the sample encode an identical CDR3. J is TRBJ2-7 and V is TRBV18; D is unclear. V dropped 3 bases and J dropped 2 bases, with 5 bases sitting between them. Germline loops: CDR1 KGHSH, CDR2 LQKENI. The CDR3 totals 12 residues. Here the CDR3 DNA reads TGTGCCAGCTCACCCCCTACCTACGAGCAGTACTTC. It encodes CASSPPTYEQYF.

The chain employs TRBV5-4 and TRBJ2-3; TRBD1 matches at 7 bases. V lost 0 bases to trimming and J lost 2 bases; unmatched junction nucleotides: 6. The CDR3 runs to 16 residues. Per germline, CDR1 SGHNT and CDR2 YYREEE (reference sequence). In DNA form, the CDR3 reads TGTGCCAGCAGCTTGGGACCGACAGGGTACACAGATACGCAGTATTTT. It encodes CASSLGPTGYTDTQYF.

The chain uses TRBV15 and TRBJ2-6; D perhaps matches TRBD2 (6 bases). Germline V lookup: CDR1 LNHNV, CDR2 YYDKDF (reference sequence). The CDR3 runs to 16 residues. Trimming took 0 bases from V and 2 from J, leaving 8 bases between them. Written as DNA, the CDR3 is TGTGCCACCAGCAGAGACAGGGAGGCTGGGGCCAACGTCCTGACTTTC. Protein: CATSRDREAGANVLTF.

The chain has TRBV19 and TRBJ1-3; unclear D gene. Per the germline V gene, CDR1 is LNHDA and CDR2 is SQIVND (reference sequence). V shed 7 bases and J shed 0 bases, with 4 bases lying between them. The CDR3 consists of 12 residues. CDR3 protein: CASTSSGNTIYF. The CDR3 coding sequence is TGTGCCAGTACGAGCTCTGGAAACACCATATATTTT.

The rearrangement uses TRBV6-6 and TRBJ2-3; TRBD2 agrees at 10 bases. Losses at the gene ends were 6 bases for V and 5 bases for J; bases not matched to a gene: 8. The CDR3 has 15 amino acids. The germline V gene encodes CDR1 MNHNY and CDR2 SVGAGI (reference sequence). For the CDR3, the DNA is TGTGCCAGCAGCACCTTAGCGGGGGGCAAAGATACGCAGTATTTT. Translation: CASSTLAGGKDTQYF.

The chain joins TRBV5-1 to TRBJ1-4; TRBD1 matches 7 bases. The CDR3 extends over 15 amino acids. The germline CDR1 and CDR2 sequences are SGHRS and YFSETQ. V shed 0 bases, J shed 4 bases, and the junction held 3 bases outside the gene matches. The CDR3 nucleotides are TGCGCCAGCAGCTTGGGGGACAGACGTAATGAAAAACTGTTTTTT. Its protein is CASSLGDRRNEKLFF.

The chain joins TRBV28 to TRBJ2-1, with 11 positions matching TRBD2. Unmatched junction bases numbered 14, after V lost 5 bases and J lost 8 bases. Germline lookup yields CDR1 MDHEN and CDR2 SYDVKM. This CDR3 is 17 amino acids long. CDR3 in amino acids: CASSPAASGGTWDEQFF. The CDR3 nucleotides are TGTGCCAGCAGTCCCGCCGCTAGCGGGGGGACATGGGATGAGCAGTTCTTC.